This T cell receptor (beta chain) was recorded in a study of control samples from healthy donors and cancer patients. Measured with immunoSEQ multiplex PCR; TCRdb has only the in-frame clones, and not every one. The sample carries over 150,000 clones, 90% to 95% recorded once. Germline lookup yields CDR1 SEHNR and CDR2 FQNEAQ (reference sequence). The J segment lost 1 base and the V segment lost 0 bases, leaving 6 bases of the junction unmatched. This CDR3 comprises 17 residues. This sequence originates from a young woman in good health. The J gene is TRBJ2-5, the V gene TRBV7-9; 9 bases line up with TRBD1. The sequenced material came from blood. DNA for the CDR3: TGTGCCAGCAGCTTAGCTCCCGGGACAGGGCCCCAAGAGACCCAGTACTTC. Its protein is CASSLAPGTGPQETQYF.